This entry lists 11 T cell receptor beta chains sequenced from one sample in a study of CXCR3-negative and CXCR3-positive naive CD8 T cells (dated by TCRdb to the late 2010s). Sequencing was performed on a NextSeq 550. The Human TCR Profiling Kit (MiLaboratory) was used to prepare UMI-labeled 5' RACE TRB cDNA libraries. The reads were reprocessed in TCRdb, with one entry per CDR3 protein sequence and no accompanying DNA. The table for this sample shows 5,000 to 6,500 distinct CDR3 sequences. About 2% of the sample rests with the top ten. The sequenced material came from naive CXCR3- CD8+ T cells from blood. In the paper's terms, the cell subset or site label means: CD45RO-CCR7+CD27+CD95- naive CD8+ T cells lacking CXCR3 (TNR3-). All receptors come from a human donor in good health. Some clones in this sample may be carry-over from other donors' samples.

CDR3 amino acids: CASSLATAGASYEQYF. This chain links TRBV7-9 with TRBJ2-7. In germline, CDR1 is SEHNR, CDR2 FQNEAQ (reference sequence). The CDR3 consists of 16 residues.

The chain recombines TRBV19 with TRBJ1-1; checking the TCRdb D call of TRBD1 is not possible without DNA. Germline loops: CDR1 LNHDA, CDR2 SQIVND (reference sequence). There are 15 residues in the CDR3. This CDR3 reads CASSMSGQGSTEAFF.

The genes are TRBV7-9 and TRBJ1-1; TCRdb proposes TRBD1, but this gene call is untestable without DNA. The germline V gene encodes CDR1 SEHNR and CDR2 FQNEAQ (reference sequence). There are 12 residues in the CDR3. The CDR3 protein is CASSLGHHEAFF.

The CDR3 spells CSARSGRSNQETQYF. The chain employs TRBV20-1 and TRBJ2-5. Germline loops: CDR1 DFQATT, CDR2 SNEGSKA (reference sequence). This CDR3 region has 15 residues.

In terms of frequency, this clonotype is medium-sized. The CDR3 region is CSADDGGAQYGYTF. J is TRBJ1-2 and V is TRBV20-1; TCRdb's D call of TRBD1 is untestable without DNA. Germline V gene lookup returns CDR1 DFQATT and CDR2 SNEGSKA (reference sequence). The CDR3 has 14 residues.

The rearrangement joins TRBV13 to TRBJ2-7; TCRdb lists TRBD1, though no DNA is available to test this call. The CDR3 is 17 amino acids. The germline gives CDR1 PRHDT, CDR2 FYEKMQ (reference sequence). The CDR3: CASSPPITGEGTYEQYF.

The V call is TRBV7-3, the J call TRBJ2-1; TCRdb picks TRBD2, but there is no DNA to check that call. Germline loops: CDR1 SGHTA, CDR2 FQGTGA. CDR3 size: 15 residues. This chain's CDR3 is CASSLIAGAKDEQFF.

This chain connects TRBV2 to TRBJ2-4. Germline loops: CDR1 SNHLY, CDR2 FYNNEI. The CDR3 is 15 amino acids. The chain's CDR3 is CASSDYSLAKNIQYF.

This clonotype is medium-sized by frequency. The gene calls are TRBV9 and TRBJ2-5; TCRdb picks TRBD2, but there is no DNA to check that call. The CDR3 contains 15 residues. In germline, CDR1 is SGDLS, CDR2 YYNGEE. CDR3 protein: CASSPGDFDFMAQYF.

The chain links TRBV4-3 to TRBJ2-1; TCRdb's D gene call, TRBD2, goes unchecked for lack of DNA. Germline V gene data show CDR1 as LGHNA and CDR2 as YSLEER. The CDR3 consists of 16 residues. The CDR3 loop is CASSQDRLANYNEQFF.

This clonotype is deemed medium-sized by its frequency. The chain carries TRBV7-8 and TRBJ2-1; as DNA is missing, the TRBD1 call by TCRdb cannot be tested. The CDR3 extends over 16 amino acids. Germline V gene data show CDR1 as SGHVS and CDR2 as FQNEAQ. The CDR3 region is CASGLPGQGPYNEQFF. The full variable domain, its missing parts supplied by reference TRBV7-8 and TRBJ2-1, is GAGVSQSPRYKVAKRGQDVALRCDPISGHVSLFWYQQALGQGPEFLTYFQNEAQLDKSGLPSDRFFAERPEGSVSTLKIQRTQQEDSAVYLCASGLPGQGPYNEQFFGPGTRLTVL.